This T cell receptor beta chain stems from a study of shared clonotypes between healthy human individuals. General study points: Sampling used blood alone; tissue repertoires probably differ. Naive subsets tended to show greater estimated richness than memory subsets.

Details on this clone: Its antigen is undetermined.

Germline V gene lookup returns CDR1 MNHNS and CDR2 SASEGT. CDR3 size: 14 residues. V was trimmed by 5 bases and J by 5 bases, leaving 15 bases between them. Researchers partitioned CD4+ cells into CD45RA+ naive and CD45RA-negative memory subsets. Using immunoSEQ multiplex PCR, the repertoire was profiled, and TCRdb retains in-frame clones only, with some absent. This sample has approximately 2.1 million clones, with 85% to 95% found just once. The chain has TRBV6-1 and TRBJ2-5, with D perhaps TRBD1 (6 bases). The receptor was derived from a man aged 18 to 29 in good health. Some clones in this sample may be carry-over from other donors' samples. Sequenced: naive CD4+ T cells from PBMCs. Subset given: CD45RA+ positively selected. In DNA form, the CDR3 reads TGTGCCAGCAGTCTGGGGGCGCTCTGGGAGACCCAGTACTTC. Protein sequence: CASSLGALWETQYF.